Shown below are 20 T cell receptor beta chains from a single sample sequenced in a study of T cells in Graves' hyperthyroidism and ophthalmopathy. Researchers amplified the TCR beta CDR3 regions from RNA transcripts. Carried out on the TCR CDR3, a first-round RT-PCR used the HTBI primer set. TCRdb re-derived calls from the multiplex PCR reads in MiXCR, one entry per CDR3 protein. Of under 300,000 distinct CDR3 sequences in the sample, approximately 21% were seen once. The sequencing input was blood. These receptor sequences come from a man in his thirties or forties with Graves' ophthalmopathy.

The chain combines TRBV6-2 or TRBV6-3 with TRBJ2-7; D remains unclear. Germline V CDR1 and CDR2: MNHEY, SVGEGT. Trimming pared 6 bases from V and 4 bases from J, leaving 19 bases between. The CDR3 runs to 15 residues. The chain's CDR3 is CASSLPPSAPYEQYF. As DNA, the CDR3 is TGTGCCAGCAGCCTACCCCCCTCCGCGCCTTACGAGCAGTACTTC.

The CDR3 sequence: CASSDQGLVYGYTF. As DNA, the CDR3 is TGTGCCAGCAGTGATCAGGGTCTCGTCTATGGCTACACCTTC. V gene TRBV12-3 or TRBV12-4 combines with J gene TRBJ1-2, with D possibly TRBD1 on 5 matching bases. V was trimmed by 5 bases and J by 4 bases, leaving 14 bases between them. This CDR3 spans 14 amino acids.

This clonotype was detected many times. The rearrangement joins TRBV3-1 to TRBJ1-1; possible D gene TRBD1, 5 bases. V dropped 6 bases and J dropped 0 bases, with 11 bases sitting between them. The CDR3 sequence is 14 residues long. Germline V gene lookup returns CDR1 LGHDT and CDR2 YNNKEL (reference sequence). CDR3 in DNA: TGTGCCAGCAGTCCCGGGACGGTGAACACTGAAGCTTTCTTT. It yields the protein CASSPGTVNTEAFF.

The rearrangement uses TRBV20-1 and TRBJ1-2, with TRBD1 matching over 9 bases. The CDR3 spans 13 residues. Germline V gene data show CDR1 as DFQATT and CDR2 as SNEGSKA (reference sequence). With V trimmed by 6 bases and J by 1 base, 3 bases remained unmatched. The CDR3 nucleotides read TGCAGTGCACGGACAGGGGTTAACTATGGCTACACCTTC. This gives the protein CSARTGVNYGYTF.

V usage is TRBV4-2 and J usage is TRBJ1-2; D remains ambiguous. The CDR3 sequence is 15 residues long. Germline CDR1 LGHNA, CDR2 YNFKEQ. Trimming took 0 bases from V and 4 from J, leaving 12 bases between them. Written as DNA, the CDR3 is TGTGCCAGCAGCCAAGAGAGTGGATTCCGCTATGGCTACACCTTC. Protein sequence: CASSQESGFRYGYTF.

V usage is TRBV19 and J usage is TRBJ2-3, with a tentative D call TRBD1 (5 bases). V was trimmed by 7 bases and J by 5 bases, leaving 10 bases between them. CDR1 is LNHDA and CDR2 is SQIVND in the germline V gene (reference sequence). The CDR3 has 12 amino acids. CDR3 sequence (DNA): TGTGCCAGTACGTCTAGGGGAGATACGCAGTATTTT. It translates to CASTSRGDTQYF.

This chain joins TRBV19 and TRBJ1-2; D remains unclear. The V and J ends lost 6 bases and 4 bases respectively, with 12 bases between them. The CDR3 sequence is 13 residues long. Germline V CDR1 and CDR2: LNHDA, SQIVND (reference sequence). This CDR3 reads CASRGERSYGYTF. Here the CDR3 DNA reads TGTGCCAGTAGGGGAGAGAGATCCTATGGCTACACCTTC.

This clonotype was observed many times. The genes are TRBV2 and TRBJ1-2; unclear D gene. Germline assignment: CDR1 SNHLY and CDR2 FYNNEI. V was cut by 9 bases and J by 8 bases, with 13 bases left in between. The length of the CDR3 is 11 residues. The CDR3 DNA reads as TGTGCCAGTACAAGGCTGCCGGGCTACACCTTC. This translates into CASTRLPGYTF.

The chain has TRBV6-5 and TRBJ2-2, with 7 bases fitting TRBD2. The trim removed 0 bases at V and 4 bases at J, leaving 14 bases unmatched. In germline, CDR1 is MNHEY, CDR2 SVGAGI. This CDR3 spans 19 amino acids. The CDR3 protein is CASSYSIVTAGASTGELFF. The CDR3 DNA follows: TGTGCCAGCAGTTACTCGATTGTTACGGCGGGAGCTAGCACCGGGGAGCTGTTTTTT.

The V and J genes are TRBV9 and TRBJ2-2, with 9 nucleotides matching TRBD1. Looked up from germline, CDR1 is SGDLS and CDR2 is YYNGEE. J gave up 0 bases and V 4 bases, and 7 bases lay outside the gene matches. This CDR3 has 17 amino acids. The CDR3 region has the DNA TGTGCCAGCAGCCCGACCGGACAGGGGTCGAACACCGGGGAGCTGTTTTTT. This encodes CASSPTGQGSNTGELFF.

Details on this clonotype: This may come from a read error, since a much larger clone is one base off. The rearrangement uses TRBV6-5 and TRBJ1-6; 9 bases fit TRBD1. Germline V gene lookup returns CDR1 MNHEY and CDR2 SVGAGI. V shed 2 bases, J shed 6 bases, and the junction held 5 bases outside the gene matches. The CDR3 length is 16 residues. The CDR3 sequence: CASSYRTGDCNSPLHF. In DNA form, the CDR3 reads TGTGCCAGCAGTTACAGGACAGGGGACTGTAATTCACCCCTCCACTTT.

In its sample, this clonotype was seen many times. The chain is built from TRBV28 and TRBJ1-2; D gene uncertain. Germline V gene sequence: CDR1 MDHEN, CDR2 SYDVKM. The CDR3 loop spans 13 amino acids. Trimming shortened V by 8 bases and J by 1 base, and 11 bases separated the two germline ends. CDR3 in amino acids: CASFSGSNYGYTF. CDR3 in DNA: TGTGCCAGCTTCTCGGGAAGTAACTATGGCTACACCTTC.

This clonotype came up a few times. The chain joins TRBV30 to TRBJ2-3, with 8 positions matching TRBD2. Per germline, CDR1 GTSNPN and CDR2 SVGIG (reference sequence). The CDR3 loop spans 14 amino acids. J lost 3 bases, V lost 1 base, and 3 bases had no gene match. CDR3: CAWSGGGSTDTQYF. As DNA, the CDR3 is TGTGCCTGGAGTGGCGGGGGGAGTACAGATACGCAGTATTTT.

This rearrangement joins TRBV14 to TRBJ2-7; 7 nucleotides line up with TRBD2. The V gene's germline CDR1 is SGHDN and CDR2 FVKESK. V lost 1 base and J lost 3; bases outside the gene matches: 9. The CDR3 covers 16 residues. The CDR3 sequence is CASSQVGGRFDYEQYF. The CDR3 nucleotides are TGTGCCAGCAGCCAAGTGGGAGGGCGGTTCGACTACGAGCAGTACTTC.

This clonotype was counted between two and nine times. CDR3 sequence (DNA): TGTGCCAGCAAAACCGGGACAGGGACTGAAAAACTGTTTTTT. It is translated as CASKTGTGTEKLFF. V usage is TRBV12-3 or TRBV12-4 and J usage is TRBJ1-4; TRBD1 matches at 9 bases. J lost 7 bases, V lost 7 bases, and 7 bases had no gene match. The CDR3 runs 14 residues.

Many counts were recorded for this clonotype. This chain joins TRBV11-1 and TRBJ2-1; D is unclear. The CDR3 contains 13 residues. The germline V gene has CDR1 SGHAT and CDR2 FQDESV (reference sequence). Trimming took off 2 bases at V and 8 bases at J, with 10 bases between the two ends. The CDR3, as DNA: TGTGCCAGCAGCTTAAACACTATCGATGAGCAGTTCTTC. This codes for CASSLNTIDEQFF. The full variable domain, with the rest looked up from reference TRBV11-1 and TRBJ2-1, is EAEVAQSPRYKITEKSQAVAFWCDPISGHATLYWYRQILGQGPELLVQFQDESVVDDSQLPKDRFSAERLKGVDSTLKIQPAELGDSAMYLCASSLNTIDEQFFGPGTRLTVL.

The chain recombines TRBV29-1 with TRBJ2-5; 8 bases agree with TRBD1. J gave up 2 bases and V 6 bases, and 8 bases lay outside the gene matches. The CDR3 has 14 amino acids. The germline V gene encodes CDR1 SQVTM and CDR2 ANQGSEA. CDR3 sequence reads: CSVSYGTGQETQYF. CDR3 bases: TGCAGCGTGAGTTACGGGACAGGACAAGAGACCCAGTACTTC.

The J gene is TRBJ1-5, the V gene TRBV3-1; D might be TRBD1 (6 bases). Trimming left V 4 bases short and J 3 bases short, with 10 bases between. The germline CDR1 and CDR2 sequences are LGHDT and YNNKEL (reference sequence). This CDR3 has 14 residues. The DNA for the CDR3 is TGTGCCAGCAGCCGCCGGGACACCAATCAGCCCCAGCATTTT. It translates to CASSRRDTNQPQHF.

This clonotype came up a few times. The chain joins TRBV5-1 to TRBJ2-1; no definite D call. This CDR3 comprises 12 residues. V lost 0 bases to trimming and J lost 9 bases, with 7 bases between them. Per the germline V gene, CDR1 is SGHRS and CDR2 is YFSETQ. As DNA, the CDR3 is TGCGCCAGCAGCTTGGGGGTTGCTGAGCAGTTCTTC. This sequence encodes CASSLGVAEQFF. The full variable domain, its missing parts supplied by reference TRBV5-1 and TRBJ2-1, is KAGVTQTPRYLIKTRGQQVTLSCSPISGHRSVSWYQQTPGQGLQFLFEYFSETQRNKGNFPGRFSGRQFSNSRSEMNVSTLELGDSALYLCASSLGVAEQFFGPGTRLTVL.

The chain joins TRBV9 to TRBJ2-7, with D possibly being TRBD2 (6 bases). Germline CDR1 SGDLS, CDR2 YYNGEE. The CDR3 has 14 residues. Trimming removed 4 bases from V and 3 bases from J, with 14 bases in between. The CDR3 region is CASSPSGELYEQYF. In DNA form, the CDR3 reads TGTGCCAGCAGCCCCTCGGGGGAGCTCTACGAGCAGTACTTC.